This T cell receptor beta chain was found in a study of graft-versus-host responses after intestinal transplantation. Overall study context: Recipients had transplants, and these were multivisceral, liver-intestinal, or isolated intestinal. Induction using anti-thymocyte globulin, followed by tacrolimus and steroids for 2 to 4 years, was given to all recipients.

Produced via immunoSEQ multiplex PCR; TCRdb's table is partial and in-frame only. This sample has under 100,000 clones; roughly four fifths occur once, and the top ten carry approximately 0.84%. In regard to this clone: As yet, its antigen is unknown.

CDR3 length: 13 residues. V lost 1 base, J lost 6 bases, and 7 bases lay in between. From germline, CDR1 is MGHRA and CDR2 YSYEKL. Findings and caveats of the study: High graft-versus-host to host-versus-graft clonal ratios were seen in allografts of patients with graft-donor T cell macrochimerism.

The TCR comes from a human donor who received an intestinal transplant. V usage is TRBV4-1 and J usage is TRBJ2-1; D gene uncertain. Sequences were derived from unstimulated CD4+ T cells sorted from spleen or lymph node cells, sampled before intestinal transplant. Here the CDR3 DNA reads TGCGCCAGCAGCCAAGGCGGTGCCAATGAGCAGTTCTTC. Translated: CASSQGGANEQFF.